The entry that follows covers one TCR beta chain sequence. No antigen is known for it. No base quality information exists; no much larger clone differs at one position. The sample's treatment or condition label, decoded: approximately 18 received Ad26.COV2.S at low or high dose, single or two shots; several received placebo; per-sample allocation not given. Repertoires of vaccine and placebo recipients were sequenced from samples collected on day 63 after the first injection. Cohort 1b enrolled around 23 adults aged 18-55 years at a single site in Boston, USA, between 29 July and 7 August 2020. Ad26.COV2.S was a replication-incompetent adenovirus type 26 vector that expressed a prefusion-stabilized SARS-CoV-2 spike protein derived from the original Wuhan strain. This entry comes from a study of Ad26.COV2.S vaccination and SARS-CoV-2 variants (dated by TCRdb to the early 2020s). Looking at the study overall: Vaccine-arm donors were drawn from COV1001, a multicentre, randomized, double-blind, placebo-controlled phase I-IIa trial of Ad26.COV2.S in healthy adults. Ad26.COV2.S was given intramuscularly at 5x10^10 or 1x10^11 viral particles, as a single shot or as two shots 56 days apart. The specificity and breadth of SARS-CoV-2-reactive T cell receptors after Ad26.COV2.S vaccination were assessed by TCRbeta repertoire sequencing. A total of around 32 samples were included in the TCR-sequenced set, comprising roughly 19 Ad26.COV2.S vaccine recipients, 5 placebo recipients and 8 SARS-CoV-2 convalescent individuals. Trial participants were randomized into five groups of five, in which low-dose or high-dose Ad26.COV2.S was given once or twice, or placebo was given on both occasions. Investigators remained blinded to trial group allocation during experiments and outcome assessment.

TCRbeta CDR3 regions were sequenced with the immunoSEQ Assay. After extraction, genomic DNA underwent amplification by bias-controlled multiplex PCR, followed by high-throughput sequencing. In the original analysis: Collapsing and filtering of sequences were performed to quantify the absolute abundance of each unique TCRbeta CDR3 region. T cell fraction was estimated by normalization of TCRbeta template counts to usable DNA, with usable DNA being measured through amplification of reference genes present in all nucleated cells. Repertoire TCRs were annotated as SARS-CoV-2-specific when V gene, CDR3 amino acid sequence and J gene were exactly matched to a known reactive TCR set. The reference SARS-CoV-2 TCR set was derived from MIRA and filtered for enrichment in COVID-19-positive ImmuneCODE repertoires, a step that removed public or cross-reactive TCRs. Using the MIRA antigens, annotated TCRs were further analysed by specific ORF or by position within an ORF. Depth was the summed frequency of annotated unique rearrangements, while breadth was defined as annotated unique rearrangements over total unique productive rearrangements. Group comparisons of TCR breadth used two-sided Wilcoxon rank-sum tests. Entries here come from immuneACCESS through TCRdb and include only in-frame sequences with V and J called. Some clones fail to appear in such tables; in the studies checked, an unresolved V gene covers under half of the shortfall, and the cause of the remainder is unknown. The V and J calls and the clone size are those of that table, but D and trimming were determined from the DNA. In all, the sample holds 380,000 or so clones, and about four fifths of those were seen once. The top ten clones comprise more than 7% of the sample.

The study at large found these results: Spike-specific TCR breadth was higher in Ad26.COV2.S recipients than in placebo recipients (P = 0.0014). The study was not powered for comparison of responses between vaccine doses or regimens. After vaccination, substantial breadth of spike-specific CD8+ and CD4+ T cell responses was reported. The authors noted that the TCR breadth and depth analyses may have underestimated total T cell responses. Vaccine and placebo recipients had comparable non-spike TCR breadth, which fits with the vaccine containing only spike.

This TCR came from a person between 18 and 65 years old who received the Ad26.COV2.S COVID-19 vaccine or a placebo. Here the sequenced sample was peripheral blood, taken in a trial of Ad26.COV2.S vaccine versus placebo.

The sequenced DNA: TGTGCCAGTAAACAGTTTCCGGGGGTGACTGAAGCTTTCTTT. This translates into CASKQFPGVTEAFF. The rearranged segments are TRBV19 and TRBJ1-1; the D segment could be TRBD1, given 5 matching bases. The V end loses 7 bases and the J end loses 5 bases, and a stretch of 17 bases separates them. The CDR3 runs 14 residues from the cysteine to the phenylalanine. Kept here is only the CDR3 DNA, which spans 42 bases and is read in frame from base 1. CDR1 and CDR2 were assigned from the germline V gene (reference sequence) as LNHDA and SQIVND. When the CDR3 is completed using the reference TRBV19 and TRBJ1-1 genes on either side, the full variable domain is DGGITQSPKYLFRKEGQNVTLSCEQNLNHDAMYWYRQDPGQGLRLIYYSQIVNDFQKGDIAEGYSVSREKKESFPLTVTSAQKNPTAFYLCASKQFPGVTEAFFGQGTRLTVV.